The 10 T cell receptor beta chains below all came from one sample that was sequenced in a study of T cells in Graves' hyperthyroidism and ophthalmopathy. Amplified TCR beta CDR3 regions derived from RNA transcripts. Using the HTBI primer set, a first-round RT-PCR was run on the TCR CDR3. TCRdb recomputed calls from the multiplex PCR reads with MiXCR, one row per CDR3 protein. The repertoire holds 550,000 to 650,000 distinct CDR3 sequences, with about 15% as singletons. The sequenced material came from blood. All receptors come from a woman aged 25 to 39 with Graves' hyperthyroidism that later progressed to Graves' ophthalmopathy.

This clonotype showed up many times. The CDR3 is CAWSPSPGGTNTGELFF. CDR3 DNA sequence: TGTGCCTGGAGTCCCTCCCCCGGGGGCACGAACACCGGGGAGCTGTTTTTT. The chain is built from TRBV30 and TRBJ2-2; D possibly uses TRBD1 or TRBD2 (6 bases each). This CDR3 spans 17 amino acids. In germline, CDR1 is GTSNPN, CDR2 SVGIG (reference sequence). The V and J ends lost 2 bases and 0 bases respectively, with 16 bases between them.

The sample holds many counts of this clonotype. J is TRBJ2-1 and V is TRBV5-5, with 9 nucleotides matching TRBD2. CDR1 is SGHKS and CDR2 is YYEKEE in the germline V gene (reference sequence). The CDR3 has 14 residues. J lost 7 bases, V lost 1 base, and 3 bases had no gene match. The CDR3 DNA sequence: TGTGCCAGCAGCTTGAGGCGGGAGGGTAATGAGCAGTTCTTC. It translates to CASSLRREGNEQFF.

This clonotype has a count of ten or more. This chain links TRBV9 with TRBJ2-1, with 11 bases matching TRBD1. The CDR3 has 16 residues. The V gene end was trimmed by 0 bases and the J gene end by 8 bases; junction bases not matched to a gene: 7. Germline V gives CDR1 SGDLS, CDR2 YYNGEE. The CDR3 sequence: CASSVVGTGGLDEQFF. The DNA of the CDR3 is TGTGCCAGCAGCGTAGTAGGGACAGGGGGGTTAGATGAGCAGTTCTTC.

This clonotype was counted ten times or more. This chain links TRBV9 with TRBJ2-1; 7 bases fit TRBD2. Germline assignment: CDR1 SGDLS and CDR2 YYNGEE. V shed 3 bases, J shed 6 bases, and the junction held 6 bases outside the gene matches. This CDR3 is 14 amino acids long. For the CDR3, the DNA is TGTGCCAGCAGCGGCAAAGGGACTACCAATGAGCAGTTCTTC. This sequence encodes CASSGKGTTNEQFF.

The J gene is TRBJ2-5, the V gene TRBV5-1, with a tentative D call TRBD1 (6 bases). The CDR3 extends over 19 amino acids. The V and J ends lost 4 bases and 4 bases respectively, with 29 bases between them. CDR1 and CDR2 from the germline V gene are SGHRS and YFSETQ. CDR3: CASSVTPGQSIPLRETQYF. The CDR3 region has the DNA TGCGCCAGCAGCGTGACTCCGGGACAATCTATACCGCTCAGAGAGACCCAGTACTTC.

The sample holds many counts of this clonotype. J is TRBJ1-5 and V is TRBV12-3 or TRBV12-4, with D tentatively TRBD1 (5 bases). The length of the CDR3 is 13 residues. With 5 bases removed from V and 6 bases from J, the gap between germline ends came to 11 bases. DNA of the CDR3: TGTGCCAGCAGTGGGATGGGGGGTCAGCCCCAGCATTTT. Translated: CASSGMGGQPQHF.

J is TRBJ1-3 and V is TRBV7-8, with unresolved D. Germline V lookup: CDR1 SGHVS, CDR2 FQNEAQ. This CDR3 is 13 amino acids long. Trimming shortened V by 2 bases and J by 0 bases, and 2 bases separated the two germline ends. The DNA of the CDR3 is TGTGCCAGCAGCTTACCCTCTGGAAACACCATATATTTT. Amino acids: CASSLPSGNTIYF.

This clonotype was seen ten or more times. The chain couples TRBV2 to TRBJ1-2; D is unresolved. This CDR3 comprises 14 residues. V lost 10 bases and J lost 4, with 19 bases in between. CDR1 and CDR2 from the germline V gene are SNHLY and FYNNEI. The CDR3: CATAYHTNLYGYTF. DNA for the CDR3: TGTGCCACCGCCTATCACACAAATCTCTATGGCTACACCTTC.

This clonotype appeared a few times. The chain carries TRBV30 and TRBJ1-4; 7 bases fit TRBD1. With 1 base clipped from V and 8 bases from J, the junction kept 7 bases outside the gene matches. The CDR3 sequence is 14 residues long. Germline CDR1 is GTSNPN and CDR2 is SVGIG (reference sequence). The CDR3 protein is CAWSAGRGTEKLFF. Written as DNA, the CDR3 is TGTGCCTGGAGTGCCGGCAGGGGGACCGAAAAACTGTTTTTT.

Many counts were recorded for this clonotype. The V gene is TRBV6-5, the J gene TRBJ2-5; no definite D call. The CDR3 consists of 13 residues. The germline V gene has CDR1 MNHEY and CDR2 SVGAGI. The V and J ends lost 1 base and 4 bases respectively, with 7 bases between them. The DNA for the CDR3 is TGTGCCAGCAGTTACTTAGCAGGAGAGACCCAGTACTTC. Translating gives CASSYLAGETQYF.